This paragraph covers one TCR beta chain sequence. The sample is drawn from a study of PD-L1 blockade in urothelial cancer. About the study: Patients started atezolizumab in 2014, 1,200 mg intravenously every 3 weeks. Blood analyses occurred 3 weeks (second dose) and 6 weeks post treatment start. Researchers found blood samples held a median of 141,255 T cells.

Germline V CDR1 and CDR2: SQVTM, ANQGSEA. CDR3 length: 13 amino acids. V was pared by 0 bases and J by 6 bases, with 8 bases between. The protocol was immunoSEQ multiplex PCR, while the TCRdb copy is restricted to in-frame clones and leaves out a portion. The sample records roughly 40,000 clones, roughly nine tenths being singletons. Stated time point: peripheral blood 6 weeks after treatment start. Material: PBMCs, obtained around atezolizumab (anti-PD-L1) treatment. The chain employs TRBV29-1 and TRBJ1-4; no firm D call. This receptor was taken from a man in his sixties or seventies with urothelial cancer. The CDR3 region has the DNA TGCAGCGTTGAAGATCGGAGTTATGAAAAACTGTTTTTT. Protein product: CSVEDRSYEKLFF. Full variable domain (outside the CDR3, taken from reference TRBV29-1 and TRBJ1-4): SAVISQKPSRDICQRGTSLTIQCQVDSQVTMMFWYRQQPGQSLTLIATANQGSEATYESGFVIDKFPISRPNLTFSTLTVSNMSPEDSSIYLCSVEDRSYEKLFFGSGTQLSVL.